Each of the 18 T cell receptor beta chains below was sequenced from the same sample in a study of T-cell reconstitution after alpha-beta-depleted transplantation in children. Unique molecular identifiers featured in how the TCRbeta library was prepared. TCRdb re-analysed the PCR reads in MiXCR, keeping a single row per CDR3 protein. The table includes 450,000 to 600,000 distinct CDR3 sequences, 13% detected once. The specimen was PBMCs, mostly from graft donor cells, collected 360 days after TCRalphabeta/CD19-depleted stem cell transplant. These receptors all come from a male patient aged 10 to 17 who had a stem cell transplant for acute myeloid leukemia, so the T cells may come from the graft donor.

The rearrangement links TRBV12-3 or TRBV12-4 to TRBJ1-5; 9 bases agree with TRBD1. The V and J ends lost 7 bases and 4 bases, in that order; junction bases with no gene match: 8. CDR3 size: 15 residues. The CDR3 reads CASTMDRGVNQPQHF. CDR3 bases: TGTGCCAGCACCATGGACAGGGGAGTAAATCAGCCCCAGCATTTT.

There are a few counts of this clonotype. The chain uses TRBV20-1 and TRBJ2-7; D not resolved. Trimming left V 0 bases short and J 6 bases short, with 6 bases between. The CDR3 is made up of 11 amino acids. In germline, CDR1 is DFQATT, CDR2 SNEGSKA (reference sequence). CDR3 nucleotide sequence: TGCAGTGCTAGAGAAGCTATCGAGCAGTACTTC. Translated, it gives CSAREAIEQYF.

The sample holds a few counts of this clonotype. The V gene is TRBV27, the J gene TRBJ2-3, with 8 bases identical to TRBD1. Unmatched junction bases numbered 12, after V lost 3 bases and J lost 1 base. Germline V gives CDR1 MNHEY, CDR2 SMNVEV (reference sequence). This CDR3 is 18 amino acids long. This chain's CDR3 is CASSFGQGGAPRTDTQYF. DNA for the CDR3: TGTGCCAGCAGTTTCGGACAGGGTGGGGCCCCACGCACAGATACGCAGTATTTT.

This clonotype has just a few counts. The gene calls are TRBV10-3 and TRBJ2-3, with TRBD2 matching over 10 bases. The germline CDR1 and CDR2 sequences are ENHRY and SYGVKD. The CDR3 spans 18 residues. J gave up 9 bases and V 6 bases, and 21 bases lay outside the gene matches. Written as DNA, the CDR3 is TGTGCCATCAGGCCCAAAAAAGGACTAGCGGAGGGAAGGACGACGCAGTATTTT. Translated, it gives CAIRPKKGLAEGRTTQYF.

The table lists this clonotype with a few counts. The gene calls are TRBV29-1 and TRBJ2-3; 7 bases are shared with TRBD1. Germline V gives CDR1 SQVTM, CDR2 ANQGSEA. V shed 6 bases, J shed 3 bases, and the junction held 6 bases outside the gene matches. This CDR3 region has 13 residues. The CDR3 coding sequence is TGCAGCGTCCTGACAGGGCGGACAGATACGCAGTATTTT. Translation: CSVLTGRTDTQYF.

The chain uses TRBV7-2 and TRBJ2-3; a weak D match, TRBD1 (5 bases). CDR1 SGHTA and CDR2 FQGNSA come from the germline V gene. The CDR3 runs to 15 residues. The V gene lost 5 bases and the J gene lost 2 bases, with 14 bases spanning the gap. CDR3 region: CASSKRTPATDTQYF. In DNA, the CDR3 is TGTGCCAGCAGCAAGAGGACACCGGCCACAGATACGCAGTATTTT.

This clonotype was recorded a few times. V gene TRBV29-1 combines with J gene TRBJ2-1, with D unclear. Germline V gives CDR1 SQVTM, CDR2 ANQGSEA. Trimming left V 2 bases short and J 8 bases short, with 16 bases between. There are 14 residues in the CDR3. CDR3: CSVEPRLSWDEQFF. CDR3 sequence (DNA): TGCAGCGTTGAACCCCGATTGTCTTGGGATGAGCAGTTCTTC.

The chain recombines TRBV3-1 with TRBJ2-4; TRBD1 is a possible D gene (6 bases). There are 16 residues in the CDR3. Germline CDR1 reads LGHDT; CDR2 reads YNNKEL (reference sequence). V dropped 4 bases and J dropped 5 bases, with 18 bases sitting between them. The CDR3 here is CASSLNQGFAENIQYF. The CDR3 DNA sequence: TGTGCCAGCAGCCTAAATCAGGGGTTCGCGGAAAACATTCAGTACTTC. Full variable domain (rest looked up from reference TRBV3-1 and TRBJ2-4): DTAVSQTPKYLVTQMGNDKSIKCEQNLGHDTMYWYKQDSKKFLKIMFSYNNKELIINETVPNRFSPKSPDKAHLNLHINSLELGDSAVYFCASSLNQGFAENIQYFGAGTRLSVL.

This clonotype was recorded a few times. The chain links TRBV6-1 to TRBJ2-7; perhaps TRBD2 as D (6 bases). CDR1 is MNHNS, CDR2 SASEGT, per germline. V was cut by 5 bases and J by 2 bases, with 13 bases left in between. CDR3 length: 14 residues. CDR3 in DNA: TGTGCCAGCAGTCGCTATAGCGGAACCTACGAGCAGTACTTC. This sequence encodes CASSRYSGTYEQYF.

This clonotype has at least ten counts. This chain connects TRBV7-3 to TRBJ2-7; D is uncertain. This CDR3 is built from 15 residues. V gave up 5 bases and J gave up 2 bases, with 16 bases separating them. Germline CDR1 reads SGHTA; CDR2 reads FQGTGA. CDR3 coding DNA: TGTGCCAGCAGCCCTGGGGTCTTAGGAGCCTACGAGCAGTACTTC. Protein sequence: CASSPGVLGAYEQYF.

This clonotype was detected many times. The chain combines TRBV29-1 with TRBJ2-7; D may be TRBD2 (6 bases). CDR3 length: 11 amino acids. CDR1 SQVTM and CDR2 ANQGSEA come from the germline V gene. Deletions cut 7 bases from V and 1 base from J, with 8 bases between. CDR3 sequence: CSGGLSYEQYF. CDR3 nucleotide sequence: TGCAGCGGGGGACTGTCCTACGAGCAGTACTTC.

This clonotype was picked up a small number of times. The chain combines TRBV20-1 with TRBJ2-3, with 8 bases identical to TRBD2. CDR1 is DFQATT and CDR2 is SNEGSKA in the germline V gene (reference sequence). The ends lost 3 bases at V and 5 bases at J; junction bases unmatched: 13. CDR3 length: 16 residues. The DNA of the CDR3 is TGCAGTGCTAGGTTCCTAGCGGGTATAGGGATAGATACGCAGTATTTT. Translating it yields CSARFLAGIGIDTQYF.

The genes are TRBV11-2 and TRBJ2-5; 7 nucleotides line up with TRBD2. The CDR3 runs 16 residues. V trimming: 0 bases; J trimming: 4 bases; junction bases outside the gene matches: 8. Germline CDR1 SGHAT, CDR2 FQNNGV. CDR3 sequence: CASSLDLWEGRETQYF. CDR3 coding DNA: TGTGCCAGCAGCTTAGATCTGTGGGAGGGCAGAGAGACCCAGTACTTC.

Comments on this clonotype: Germline is not matched at one junction end, which may reflect a read error. The rearrangement joins TRBV7-7 to TRBJ2-1, with 10 bases fitting TRBD1. The CDR3 is 16 amino acids. Germline CDR1 is SSHAT and CDR2 is FNYEAQ (reference sequence). In DNA, the CDR3 is TGTGCTAGCAGCCGATTCGGACAGGGGGCCTACAATGAGCAGTTCTTC. Its translation: CASSRFGQGAYNEQFF.

This clonotype was counted ten times or more. The rearrangement uses TRBV5-1 and TRBJ2-2, with D tentatively TRBD2 (5 bases). Trimming took off 2 bases at V and 6 bases at J, with 14 bases between the two ends. Germline CDR1 and CDR2: SGHRS and YFSETQ. The CDR3 spans 15 residues. The CDR3 DNA is TGCGCCAGCAGCTTTCGGGAAGCCTACGCCGGGGAGCTGTTTTTT. It codes for CASSFREAYAGELFF.

This clonotype was recorded at least ten times. The CDR3 spells CSGSGTLPYNEQFF. In nucleotides, the CDR3 is TGCAGCGGCAGCGGGACCTTACCCTACAATGAGCAGTTCTTC. The V gene is TRBV29-1, the J gene TRBJ2-1, with 7 positions matching TRBD2. CDR1 and CDR2 (germline): SQVTM, ANQGSEA. The CDR3 is 14 amino acids. Trimming removed 7 bases from V and 2 bases from J; junction bases left unmatched: 8.

This clonotype was seen many times. V is TRBV5-8 and J is TRBJ2-5; 7 bases are a match to TRBD2. J lost 10 bases, V lost 2 bases, and 8 bases had no gene match. This CDR3 has 13 amino acids. The V gene's germline CDR1 is SGHTS and CDR2 YDEGEE. CDR3 loop: CASSLASGEGQYF. Here the CDR3 DNA reads TGTGCCAGCAGCTTAGCGTCCGGGGAGGGCCAGTACTTC.

The V gene is TRBV20-1, the J gene TRBJ1-4, with D unclear. This CDR3 is 11 amino acids long. Trimming cost V 0 bases and J 8 bases, with 4 bases left between them. CDR1 is DFQATT, CDR2 SNEGSKA, per germline (reference sequence). The CDR3 DNA reads as TGCAGTGCTAGAGATCTGGAAAAACTGTTTTTT. The encoded protein is CSARDLEKLFF.